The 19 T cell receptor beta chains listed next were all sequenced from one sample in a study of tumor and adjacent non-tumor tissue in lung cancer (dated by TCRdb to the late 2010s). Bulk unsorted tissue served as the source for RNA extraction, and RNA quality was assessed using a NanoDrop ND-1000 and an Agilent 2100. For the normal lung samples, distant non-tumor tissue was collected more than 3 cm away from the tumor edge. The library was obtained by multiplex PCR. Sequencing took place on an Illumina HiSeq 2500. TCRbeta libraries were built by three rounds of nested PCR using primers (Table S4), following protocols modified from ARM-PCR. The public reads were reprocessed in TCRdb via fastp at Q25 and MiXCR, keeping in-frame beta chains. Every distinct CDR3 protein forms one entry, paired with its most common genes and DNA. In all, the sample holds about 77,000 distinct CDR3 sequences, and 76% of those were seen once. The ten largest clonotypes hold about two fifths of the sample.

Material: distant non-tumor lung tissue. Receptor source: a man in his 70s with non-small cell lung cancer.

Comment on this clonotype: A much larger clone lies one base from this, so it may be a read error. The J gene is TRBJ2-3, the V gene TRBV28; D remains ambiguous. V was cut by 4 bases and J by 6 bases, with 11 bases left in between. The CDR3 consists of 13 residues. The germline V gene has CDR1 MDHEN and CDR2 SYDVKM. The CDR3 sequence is CASSSGRYDTQYF. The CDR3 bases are TGTGCCAGCAGTTCGGGCAGATACGATACGCAGTATTTT.

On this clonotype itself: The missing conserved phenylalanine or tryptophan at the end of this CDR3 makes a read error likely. The CDR3: CASSKQGDSYEQYL. The CDR3 DNA reads TGTGCCAGCAGCAAGCAGGGAGACTCCTACGAGCAGTACTTA. The chain is built from TRBV6-1 and TRBJ2-7; D tentatively reads TRBD1 or TRBD2 (5 bases each). CDR3 size: 14 residues. Germline V gene lookup returns CDR1 MNHNS and CDR2 SASEGT. V shed 6 bases and J shed 0 bases, with 12 bases lying between them.

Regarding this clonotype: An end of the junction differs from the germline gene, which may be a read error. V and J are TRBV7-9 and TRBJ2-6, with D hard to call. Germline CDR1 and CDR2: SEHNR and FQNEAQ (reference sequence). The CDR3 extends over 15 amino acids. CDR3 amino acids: CASSLDFYGTNVLTF. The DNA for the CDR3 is TGTGCCAGCAGCTTAGATTTTTATGGGACCAACGTCCTGACTTTC.

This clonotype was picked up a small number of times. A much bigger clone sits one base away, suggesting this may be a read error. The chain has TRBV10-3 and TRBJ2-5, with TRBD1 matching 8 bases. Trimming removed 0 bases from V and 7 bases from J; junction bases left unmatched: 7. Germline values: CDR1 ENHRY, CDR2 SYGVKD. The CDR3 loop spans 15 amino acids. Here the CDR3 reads CAISESPGGGGTQYF. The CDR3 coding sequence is TGTGCCATCAGTGAGTCCCCAGGGGGCGGTGGGACCCAGTACTTC.

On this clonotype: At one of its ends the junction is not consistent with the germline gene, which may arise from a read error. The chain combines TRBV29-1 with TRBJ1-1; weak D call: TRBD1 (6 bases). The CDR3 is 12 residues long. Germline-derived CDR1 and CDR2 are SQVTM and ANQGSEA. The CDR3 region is CSAQGQGLEAFF. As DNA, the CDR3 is TGTAGCGCACAGGGCCAGGGCCTCGAAGCTTTCTTT.

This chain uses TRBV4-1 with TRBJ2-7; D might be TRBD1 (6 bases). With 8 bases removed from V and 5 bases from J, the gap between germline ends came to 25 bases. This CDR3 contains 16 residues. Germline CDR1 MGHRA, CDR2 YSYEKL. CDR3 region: CASCRTVAREGDEQYF. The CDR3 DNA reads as TGCGCCAGCTGCCGGACAGTAGCGAGAGAGGGGGACGAGCAGTACTTC.

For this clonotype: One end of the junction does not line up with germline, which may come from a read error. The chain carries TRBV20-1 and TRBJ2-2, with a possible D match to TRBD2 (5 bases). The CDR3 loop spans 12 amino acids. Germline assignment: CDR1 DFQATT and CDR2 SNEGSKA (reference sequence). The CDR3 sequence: CSALSVTGKLFF. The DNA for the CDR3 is TGCAGTGCTCTCAGTGTGACCGGGAAGCTGTTTTTT.

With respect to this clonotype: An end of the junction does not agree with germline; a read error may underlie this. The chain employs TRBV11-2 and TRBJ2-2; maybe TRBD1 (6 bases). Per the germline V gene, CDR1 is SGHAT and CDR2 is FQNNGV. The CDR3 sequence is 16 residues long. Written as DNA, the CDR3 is TGTGTCAGCTGCTTAGTGGGCGCAGGGGTTGGCGGGGAGCTGTTTTTT. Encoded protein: CVSCLVGAGVGGELFF. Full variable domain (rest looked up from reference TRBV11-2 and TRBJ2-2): EAGVAQSPRYKIIEKRQSVAFWCNPISGHATLYWYQQILGQGPKLLIQFQNNGVVDDSQLPKDRFSAERLKGVDSTLKIQPAKLEDSAVYLCVSCLVGAGVGGELFFGEGSRLTVL.

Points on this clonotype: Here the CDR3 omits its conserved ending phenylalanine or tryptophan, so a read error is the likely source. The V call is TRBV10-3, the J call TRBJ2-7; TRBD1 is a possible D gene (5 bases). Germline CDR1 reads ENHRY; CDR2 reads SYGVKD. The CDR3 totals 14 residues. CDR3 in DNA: TGTTCCATCAGTGGTGCAGGGAACCCCTACGAGCAGTACTAC. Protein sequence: CSISGAGNPYEQYY.

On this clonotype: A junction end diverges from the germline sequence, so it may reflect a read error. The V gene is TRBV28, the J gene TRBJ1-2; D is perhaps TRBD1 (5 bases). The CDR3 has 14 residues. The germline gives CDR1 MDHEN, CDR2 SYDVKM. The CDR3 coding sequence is TGTGCCTGCAGTTTATCCCAGGGCTCCTATGGCTACACTTTC. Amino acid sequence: CACSLSQGSYGYTF.

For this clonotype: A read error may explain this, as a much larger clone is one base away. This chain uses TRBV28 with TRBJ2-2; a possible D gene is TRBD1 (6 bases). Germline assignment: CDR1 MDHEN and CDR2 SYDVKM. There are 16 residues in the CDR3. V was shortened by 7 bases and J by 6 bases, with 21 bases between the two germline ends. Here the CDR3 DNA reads TGTGCCAGCAATTCGATCAACCCAGGGGATCCCGGGGAGCTGTTTTTT. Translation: CASNSINPGDPGELFF.

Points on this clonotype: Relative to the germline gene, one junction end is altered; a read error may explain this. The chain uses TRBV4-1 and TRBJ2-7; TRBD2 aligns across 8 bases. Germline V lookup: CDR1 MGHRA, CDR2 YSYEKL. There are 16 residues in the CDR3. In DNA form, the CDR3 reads TGCGTCAGCAGCCGGACACTAGCGGAAGAGGGAGACGAGCAATACTTC. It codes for CVSSRTLAEEGDEQYF.

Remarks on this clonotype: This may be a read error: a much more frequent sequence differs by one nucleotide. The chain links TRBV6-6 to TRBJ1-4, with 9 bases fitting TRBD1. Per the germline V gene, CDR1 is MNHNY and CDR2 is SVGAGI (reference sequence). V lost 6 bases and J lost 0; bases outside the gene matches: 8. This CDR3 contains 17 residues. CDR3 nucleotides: TGTGCCAGCAGCCAACAGGGGGCAGGAGCAACTAATGAAAAACTGTTTTTT. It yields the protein CASSQQGAGATNEKLFF.

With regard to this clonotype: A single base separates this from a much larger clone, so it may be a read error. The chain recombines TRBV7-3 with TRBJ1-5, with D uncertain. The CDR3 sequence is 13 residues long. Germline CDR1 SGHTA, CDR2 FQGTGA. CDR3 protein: CVSSPGPREPQHF. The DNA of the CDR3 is TGTGTCAGCAGCCCCGGTCCCCGGGAGCCCCAGCATTTT.

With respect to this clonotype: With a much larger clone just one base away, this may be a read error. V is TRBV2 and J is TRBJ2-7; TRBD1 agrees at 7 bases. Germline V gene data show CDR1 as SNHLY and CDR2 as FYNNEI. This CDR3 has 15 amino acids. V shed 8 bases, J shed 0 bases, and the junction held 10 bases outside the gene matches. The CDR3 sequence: CASRTPGTASYEQYF. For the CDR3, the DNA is TGTGCCAGCCGTACTCCCGGGACAGCCTCCTACGAGCAGTACTTC.

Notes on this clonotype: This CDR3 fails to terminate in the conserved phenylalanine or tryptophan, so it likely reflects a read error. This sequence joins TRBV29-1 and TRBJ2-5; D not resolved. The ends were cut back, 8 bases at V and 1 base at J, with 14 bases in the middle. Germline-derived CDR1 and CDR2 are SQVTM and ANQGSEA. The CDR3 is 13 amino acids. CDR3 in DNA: TGCAGCCTGGCCAACATGTTCCAAGAGACCCAGTACTAC. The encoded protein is CSLANMFQETQYY.

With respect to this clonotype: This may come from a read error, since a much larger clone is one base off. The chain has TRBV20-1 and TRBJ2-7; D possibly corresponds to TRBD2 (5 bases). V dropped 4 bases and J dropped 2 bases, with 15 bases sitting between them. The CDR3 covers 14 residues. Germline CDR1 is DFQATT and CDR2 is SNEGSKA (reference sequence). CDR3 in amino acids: CSATSGPEAYEQYF. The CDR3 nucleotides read TGCAGTGCTACAAGCGGCCCGGAGGCCTACGAGCAGTACTTC.

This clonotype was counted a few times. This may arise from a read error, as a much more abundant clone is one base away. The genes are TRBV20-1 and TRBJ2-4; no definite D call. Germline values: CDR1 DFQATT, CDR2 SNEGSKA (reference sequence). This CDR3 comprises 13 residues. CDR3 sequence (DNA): TGCAATGCTAGGCCGTTTGACAAAAACATTCAGTACTTC. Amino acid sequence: CNARPFDKNIQYF.

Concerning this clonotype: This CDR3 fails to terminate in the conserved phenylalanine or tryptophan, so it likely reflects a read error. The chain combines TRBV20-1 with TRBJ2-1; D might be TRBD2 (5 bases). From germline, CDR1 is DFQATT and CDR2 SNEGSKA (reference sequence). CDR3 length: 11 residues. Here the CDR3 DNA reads TGCAGTGCTGGGCTAGCCAATGATCAGTTCTCC. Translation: CSAGLANDQFS.